A single TCR beta chain is shown here with its context. Its target antigen remains unknown. Nothing much larger sits one base from this clone, and base qualities are not available. TCR CDR3 regions were amplified from genomic DNA by multiplex PCR using the deep immunoSEQ assay. For each cell subset, the extracted genomic DNA was distributed evenly across all wells of several immunoSEQ 96-well plates, and each plate served as one replicate. For sorted subsets, each replicate PCR was loaded with 200 to 250 ng genomic DNA, equivalent to some 27,000 T cell genomes. Purified libraries were measured with a Qubit 3.0 fluorometer, size-checked on a Bioanalyzer 2100, and measured again with the KAPA Library Quantification kit. Every immunoSEQ 96-well plate was sequenced on a dedicated single-read 150-cycle Illumina NextSeq 550 flow cell. Per the source publication's procedure: The immunoSEQ output contained only junctional sequences without quality scores, so filtering could not match that applied to full-length reads. To assign V/J genes and CDR3, sequences were annotated using PyIR, a Python wrapper for IgBLAST v1.9, with IMGT germline references. Reads with weak V/J assignments (E-value above 1e-6), missing CDR3, stop codons, out-of-frame junctions, or ambiguous translated residues were removed. V3J clonotypes were defined by identical inferred V gene, J gene, and CDR3 amino acid sequence. To compute the percentage overlap between repertoires, the number of shared unique clonotypes was divided by the size of the smaller repertoire. RTK rarefaction, the Chao1 estimator, and Recon v2.1 estimates of unobserved clonotypes were used to assess repertoire richness. Generation probabilities for all TCRbeta clonotypes obtained by the gDNA method from a handful of donors were computed using OLGA. TCRdb took this table from immuneACCESS and kept in-frame rearrangements with V and J called. Such tables lack part of the clones; where checked against another copy, unresolved V genes explain under half of the gap, and the rest is unexplained. D and trimming come from the DNA, and the V and J calls and clone size come from that table. The table for this sample lists 1.4 million to 1.5 million clones; about 96% of them were counted only once. The ten largest clonotypes hold roughly 1.2% of the sample.

The CDR3 runs 14 residues from the cysteine to the phenylalanine. Kept here is only the CDR3 DNA, which spans 42 bases and is read in frame from base 1. Trimming removed 8 bases from V and 2 bases from J; the gene matches leave 5 bases unexplained. CDR1 SNHLY and CDR2 FYNNEI were looked up in the germline V gene. The donors were healthy, HIV-negative adults who had no recently reported acute infections or vaccinations. Every donor was a Caucasian adult residing in Nashville, Tennessee, USA. CD4+ T cells were enriched by magnetic negative selection; naive cells were then positively selected on CD45RA, and the negative fraction formed the memory subset. Blood was collected by leukapheresis, and PBMCs were isolated by Ficoll-Histopaque density gradient centrifugation and then cryopreserved in liquid nitrogen vapor phase. Analytical flow cytometry was used to check the purity and quantity of every magnetically sorted T cell population. Each sorted fraction had its genomic DNA isolated and then quantified by UV absorbance on a Nanodrop 2000c.

The data were obtained in a study of shared clonotypes between healthy human individuals (TCRdb year 2020). Study-level background: A couple of women and a few men aged 18 to 49 years were included in the cohort. Leukapheresis yielded between about 0.94 and 8.9 billion PBMCs per donor. The study deeply sequenced blood TCR repertoires of several healthy adults to estimate repertoire size and the extent of clonotype sharing between individuals. To increase sequencing depth and limit assay-specific biases, different laboratories used diverse techniques to prepare libraries and sequence TCR repertoires. For each donor, CD4 naive and CD4 memory were each given three plates, CD8 naive was given two plates, and CD8 memory was given one plate. What the study reported, not specific to this receptor: Naive subsets generally had larger estimated clonotype richness than memory subsets did. Compared with non-shared clonotypes, clonotypes shared by all four sorted-subset donors had higher generation probabilities. Sharing across a few donors was observed for around 5% of naive CD4, under 4% of naive CD8, 2% to 2.5% of memory CD4, and about 0.38% of memory CD8 clonotypes. Rarefaction of sorted-subset datasets indicated incomplete sequencing despite the large sequencing depth. Based on pairwise subsampling, the degree of clonotype sharing among donors was expected to be affected by sequencing depth. Sampling was restricted to blood, and TCR repertoires in tissues likely differ from the TCR repertoires found in blood. Because the study included only a small number of donors, the genetic and exposure-history diversity represented was limited.

The rearrangement combines TRBV2 with TRBJ2-2; 7 bases in the middle match TRBD2. This TCR was recovered from a man aged 25 to 45 in good health. Sequencing was done on a sample of naive CD4+ T cells sorted from blood. Per the publication, the cell subset or site label means: CD45RA+ positively selected. CDR3 protein: CASEREHNTGELFF. DNA sequence: TGTGCCAGCGAGCGGGAACATAACACCGGGGAGCTGTTTTTT.